This T cell receptor beta chain was identified in a study of tumor and adjacent non-tumor tissue in lung cancer (dated by TCRdb to 2017 to 2018). Background on the whole study: Of the cohort, 11 to 12 patients had adenocarcinoma, 2 had squamous cell carcinoma and 1 had small cell lung cancer. TCRbeta CDR3 sequencing was performed on 30 to 35 paired specimens, with one tumor sample and one normal lung sample collected per patient. Sequencing generated a total of 125,075,908 productive TCRbeta reads, averaging roughly 4.3 million reads per sample. The approximately 15 patients were aged roughly 30 to 80 years, included roughly ten men and 5 women, and had TNM stage I to III disease. Using bulk TCRbeta repertoires from some 15 lung cancer patients, the study set lung tumor tissue side by side with matched distant non-tumor lung tissue.

RNA was isolated from bulk, unsorted tissue, and RNA quality was assessed with a NanoDrop ND-1000 and an Agilent 2100. Donors were newly diagnosed lung cancer patients admitted for thoracic surgery in China between August and November 2014, without prior chemotherapy. Anyone who had undergone radiotherapy or chemotherapy before, or who had another cancer at the same time, was left out of the study. Pieces of surgical tissue measuring roughly 1-2.2 cm3 were kept in RNAlater solution and held at -80 degrees C until needed. The CDR3 spans 17 residues, from the cysteine through the phenylalanine. Solely the CDR3 DNA is kept, with 51 bases framed from the first base. Worth noting for this clonotype: The antigen it recognizes is unknown. No clone much larger than this one lies a single base away; base qualities are absent.

General findings and caveats noted by the study authors: A significantly larger cumulative share of the repertoire was made up by the top 100 clones in normal lung than in tumor tissue. Significantly higher TCR diversity was found in younger patients, and higher tumor TCR diversity was associated with shorter overall and disease-free survival. Neither the sequencing platform nor unique molecular identifiers are mentioned in the methods. Only approximately 16 patients were included in the cohort, and the need for larger samples and more detailed clinical data was noted by the authors. Because peripheral blood was not sequenced, blood TCRbeta repertoires in the lung cancer patients of the study were not examined. Tumor tissue showed significantly greater TCR diversity (inverse Simpson) than normal lung tissue (about 410 vs 180, P = 0.0075, Mann-Whitney U test).

Library preparation was by multiplex PCR. These reads were obtained on an Illumina HiSeq 2500. TCRbeta libraries were constructed through three rounds of nested PCR with primers (Table S4) according to protocols adapted from ARM-PCR. Before sequencing, PCR products of 200-500 bp were cut from the gel and purified using the QIAquick gel extraction kit. The original methods were these. Reads were cleaned using Trimmomatic, were merged into complete CDR3 sequences using FLASH, and were assigned to V(D)J germline segments using MiTCR. Clonal diversity was computed as the inverse Simpson's index with VDJtools. Productive reads were defined as in-frame sequences without a premature stop codon. The raw public reads went through TCRdb reprocessing: fastp at Q25, MiXCR clone calling, in-frame beta chains kept. Rows matching on CDR3 protein sequence are summarized as one entry with the most common DNA and genes. The V and J calls and clone size come from TCRdb's table, not from the authors' own analysis. The sample table holds some 74,000 distinct CDR3 sequences, of which 55% to 75% were seen once. The top ten clonotypes cover 8% to 10% of the sample.

The sample comprised lung tumor tissue. The TCR originated in a woman in her forties with non-small cell lung cancer. The rearranged segments are TRBV1 and TRBJ2-1; TRBD1 is the table's D call, not checked against the DNA. TRBV1 is an annotated pseudogene. The DNA sequence follows: TGCACCAGTAGCCATGAGACCACGGGAATCTCCTACAATGAGCAGTTCTTC. The translation is CTSSHETTGISYNEQFF.